This entry lists 10 T cell receptor beta chains sequenced from one sample in a study. TCRdb passed the 5' RACE reads through MiXCR, listing each CDR3 protein once. The table includes around 43,000 distinct CDR3 sequences, approximately 20% detected once. Material for sequencing was naive CD4+ T cells sorted from a lymph node. Described subset: naive CD4+ T cells, CD4+CD45RA+CD25-. These receptors all come from a female donor with breast cancer.

The V gene is TRBV2, the J gene TRBJ1-4; D ambiguous. Trimming removed 5 bases at V and 7 bases at J, with 8 bases between. This CDR3 has 12 amino acids. Germline V gene sequence: CDR1 SNHLY, CDR2 FYNNEI. This CDR3 is CASSYSSEKLFF. CDR3 bases: TGTGCCAGCAGTTACTCCAGTGAAAAACTGTTTTTT.

DNA for the CDR3: TGTGCCAGCAGCTTGGGACGGCACCAAGAGACCCAGTACTTC. Residues: CASSLGRHQETQYF. The chain employs TRBV7-8 and TRBJ2-5; either TRBD1 or TRBD2 may supply D (5 bases each). Germline V gives CDR1 SGHVS, CDR2 FQNEAQ. The CDR3 is 14 residues long. V lost 3 bases and J lost 0, with 8 bases in between.

This clonotype was counted ten times or more. The chain has TRBV6-5 and TRBJ1-1; the D gene is possibly TRBD1 (6 bases). CDR1 is MNHEY, CDR2 SVGAGI, per germline. V was cut by 6 bases and J by 4 bases, with 18 bases left in between. The CDR3 extends over 15 amino acids. The CDR3 protein is CASSPQGRRGTEAFF. For the CDR3, the DNA is TGTGCCAGCAGCCCACAGGGTCGCCGAGGCACTGAAGCTTTCTTT.

This clonotype has only a few counts. This chain connects TRBV5-1 to TRBJ2-7; the match to TRBD2 covers 7 bases. The CDR3 contains 13 residues. V lost 4 bases, J lost 7 bases, and 8 bases stayed unmatched. Germline CDR1 reads SGHRS; CDR2 reads YFSETQ. In DNA form, the CDR3 reads TGCGCCAGCAGCCGCGTCGGGGGGATAGAGCAGTACTTC. Translation gives CASSRVGGIEQYF. The variable domain in full, completed from reference TRBV5-1 and TRBJ2-7, reads KAGVTQTPRYLIKTRGQQVTLSCSPISGHRSVSWYQQTPGQGLQFLFEYFSETQRNKGNFPGRFSGRQFSNSRSEMNVSTLELGDSALYLCASSRVGGIEQYFGPGTRLTVT.

In this sample, this clonotype turned up many times. J is TRBJ2-7 and V is TRBV4-2; the match to TRBD1 covers 9 bases. The CDR3 contains 13 residues. Germline values: CDR1 LGHNA, CDR2 YNFKEQ. Trimming removed 5 bases from V and 4 bases from J; junction bases left unmatched: 3. CDR3 sequence (DNA): TGTGCCAGCAGCTGGGACAGGGAGTACGAGCAGTACTTC. Amino acid sequence: CASSWDREYEQYF.

V and J are TRBV20-1 and TRBJ2-3; D unclear. The J call may be faulty, since TRBJ1-5 better matches the DNA end. The CDR3 runs 15 residues. From germline, CDR1 is DFQATT and CDR2 SNEGSKA (reference sequence). CDR3 sequence reads: CSALHPRGTSDTQHF. CDR3 sequence (DNA): TGCAGTGCGCTCCACCCCCGAGGCACTTCAGATACGCAGCATTTT.

Comments on this clonotype: A much larger clone differs by one base, so this may be a read error. No conserved phenylalanine or tryptophan ends this CDR3, so it is likely a read error. The rearrangement joins TRBV5-1 to TRBJ2-1; D is uncertain. Trimming stripped 4 bases from V and 5 bases from J, with 16 bases between. Per the germline V gene, CDR1 is SGHRS and CDR2 is YFSETQ. There are 15 residues in the CDR3. CDR3 residues: CASSRGPTRDNEQFS. The CDR3, as DNA: TGCGCCAGCAGCCGTGGACCTACACGAGACAATGAGCAGTTCTCC.

This clonotype has a count of ten or more. This chain uses TRBV20-1 with TRBJ1-2; weak D call: TRBD1 (6 bases). Trimming stripped 4 bases from V and 7 bases from J, with 16 bases between. Germline assignment: CDR1 DFQATT and CDR2 SNEGSKA (reference sequence). The CDR3 has 13 residues. This chain's CDR3 is CSAKTGGSGGYTF. CDR3 bases: TGCAGTGCTAAGACGGGGGGCAGCGGTGGCTACACCTTC.

The chain has TRBV7-9 and TRBJ2-3, with 11 bases identical to TRBD1. The CDR3 has 15 residues. Looked up from germline, CDR1 is SEHNR and CDR2 is FQNEAQ (reference sequence). V dropped 5 bases and J dropped 4; count of bases not matched to a gene: 5. The CDR3 DNA reads TGTGCCAGCAGCGGACCGGGACAGGGGGCAGATACGCAGTATTTT. It encodes CASSGPGQGADTQYF.

This clonotype appeared many times. J is TRBJ2-1 and V is TRBV5-1, with 7 bases that match TRBD2. Losses at the gene ends were 4 bases for V and 2 bases for J; bases not matched to a gene: 9. There are 16 residues in the CDR3. Germline values: CDR1 SGHRS, CDR2 YFSETQ. The DNA of the CDR3 is TGCGCCAGCAGCAAATTGGGGGAGGGCCCCTACAATGAGCAGTTCTTC. Residues: CASSKLGEGPYNEQFF. Together with reference TRBV5-1 and TRBJ2-1, the CDR3 gives the full variable domain: KAGVTQTPRYLIKTRGQQVTLSCSPISGHRSVSWYQQTPGQGLQFLFEYFSETQRNKGNFPGRFSGRQFSNSRSEMNVSTLELGDSALYLCASSKLGEGPYNEQFFGPGTRLTVL.